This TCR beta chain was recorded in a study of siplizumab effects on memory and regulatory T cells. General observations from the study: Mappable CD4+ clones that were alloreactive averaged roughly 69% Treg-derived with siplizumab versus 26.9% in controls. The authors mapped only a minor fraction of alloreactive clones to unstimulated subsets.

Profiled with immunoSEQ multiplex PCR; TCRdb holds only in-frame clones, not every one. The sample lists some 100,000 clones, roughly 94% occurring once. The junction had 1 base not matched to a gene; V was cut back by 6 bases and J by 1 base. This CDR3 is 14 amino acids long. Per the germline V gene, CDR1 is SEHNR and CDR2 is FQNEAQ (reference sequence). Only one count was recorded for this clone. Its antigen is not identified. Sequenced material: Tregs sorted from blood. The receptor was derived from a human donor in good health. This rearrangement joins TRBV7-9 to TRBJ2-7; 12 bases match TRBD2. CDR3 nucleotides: TGTGCCAGCAGAGGGACTAGCGGGTCCTACGAGCAGTACTTC. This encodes CASRGTSGSYEQYF.